One sample yielded the 4 T cell receptor beta chains listed below, sequenced in a study of CD8 T cells in Susac syndrome. After extraction with the RNeasy kit, roughly 0.45 to 1 ug of the RNA was reverse transcribed using random hexamers. A single record per CDR3 protein comes from TCRdb applying MiXCR to the immunoSEQ multiplex PCR reads. This sample has under 350,000 distinct CDR3 sequences, with just over 90% found just once. Sequenced material: CD4+ T cells from PBMCs. These receptors all come from a human donor with multiple sclerosis.

The chain links TRBV11-2 to TRBJ1-2, with D possibly being TRBD1 (5 bases). V was shortened by 5 bases and J by 6 bases, with 16 bases between the two germline ends. The CDR3 contains 14 residues. Germline CDR1 and CDR2: SGHAT and FQNNGV. The CDR3, as DNA: TGTGCCAGCAGCCCCGAACCGGGGGTAAATGGCTACACCTTC. Translation: CASSPEPGVNGYTF.

The chain links TRBV7-2 to TRBJ2-7; D is unresolved. The V gene's germline CDR1 is SGHTA and CDR2 FQGNSA. V dropped 3 bases and J dropped 2 bases, with 14 bases sitting between them. The CDR3 runs 15 residues. CDR3 in DNA: TGTGCCAGCAGCTTGGTGCAGCCAATAACCTACGAGCAGTACTTC. It codes for CASSLVQPITYEQYF.

The chain links TRBV7-3 to TRBJ1-1; D is perhaps TRBD1 (5 bases). There are 14 residues in the CDR3. Germline assignment: CDR1 SGHTA and CDR2 FQGTGA. With 4 bases removed from V and 11 bases from J, the gap between germline ends came to 20 bases. The CDR3 spells CASSSAGTSSTAFF. DNA of the CDR3: TGTGCCAGCAGCTCCGCCGGGACCTCATCGACGGCTTTCTTT.

V and J are TRBV2 and TRBJ1-2; D may be TRBD1 (5 bases). Germline V gene lookup returns CDR1 SNHLY and CDR2 FYNNEI. There are 14 residues in the CDR3. The V and J ends lost 1 base and 8 bases respectively, with 14 bases between them. The CDR3 loop reads CASSEGRGSRGYTF. The CDR3 nucleotides are TGTGCCAGCAGTGAAGGCCGGGGCTCTCGGGGCTACACCTTC.